These 22 T cell receptor beta chains were sequenced from one sample in a study of breast tumors, draining lymph nodes, adjacent tissues. TCRdb used MiXCR to reprocess the multiplex PCR reads, holding one entry per CDR3 protein. The sample contains about 15,000 distinct CDR3 sequences, 45% to 60% of which appear only once. The sequencing sample was made of tumor-adjacent breast tissue. The receptors were sampled from a female donor with breast cancer. Some clones in this sample may be carry-over from other donors' samples.

The chain couples TRBV29-1 to TRBJ2-7; D gene ambiguous. CDR3 length equals 11 residues. Germline assignment: CDR1 SQVTM and CDR2 ANQGSEA. Trimming removed 4 bases from V and 3 bases from J, with 7 bases in between. The CDR3 reads CSVGRYYEQYF. CDR3 nucleotide sequence: TGCAGCGTTGGACGTTACTACGAGCAGTACTTC.

J is TRBJ2-2 and V is TRBV7-3; D call uncertain. CDR3 length: 13 amino acids. Germline CDR1 reads SGHTA; CDR2 reads FQGTGA. Trimming pared 2 bases from V and 6 bases from J, leaving 7 bases between. This CDR3 is CASSLGMAGELFF. In DNA, the CDR3 is TGTGCCAGCAGCTTAGGGATGGCCGGGGAGCTGTTTTTT.

This sequence joins TRBV5-1 and TRBJ2-7; 11 nucleotides match TRBD2. Germline V gene sequence: CDR1 SGHRS, CDR2 YFSETQ. The V and J ends lost 4 bases and 6 bases, in that order; junction bases with no gene match: 12. CDR3 size: 16 residues. DNA for the CDR3: TGCGCCAGCAGCGGGGGGCCCGGTAGCGGGAGGGCCGAGCAGTACTTC. It yields the protein CASSGGPGSGRAEQYF.

Ten or more counts support this clonotype. The chain employs TRBV12-3 or TRBV12-4 and TRBJ2-7; 10 positions agree with TRBD2. The CDR3 is 16 residues long. V trimming: 3 bases; J trimming: 5 bases; junction bases outside the gene matches: 10. DNA of the CDR3: TGTGCCAGCAGTTTTGGCCCGGGGCTAGCGGGAGACGAGCAGTACTTC. This sequence encodes CASSFGPGLAGDEQYF.

V gene TRBV7-9 combines with J gene TRBJ1-5; 10 positions match TRBD1. V lost 5 bases and J lost 0; bases outside the gene matches: 7. Per germline, CDR1 SEHNR and CDR2 FQNEAQ (reference sequence). This CDR3 comprises 17 residues. The CDR3 sequence: CASSPPGTGDSNQPQHF. Written as DNA, the CDR3 is TGTGCCAGCAGCCCCCCGGGGACAGGGGATAGCAATCAGCCCCAGCATTTT.

This clonotype occurred many times. The rearrangement links TRBV5-1 to TRBJ1-5; the D gene is possibly TRBD1 (6 bases). The CDR3 covers 15 residues. Per germline, CDR1 SGHRS and CDR2 YFSETQ. Trimming stripped 0 bases from V and 7 bases from J, with 14 bases between. The CDR3 nucleotides read TGCGCCAGCAGCTTGGCAGGGACAAGGGGACAGCCCCAGCATTTT. Protein product: CASSLAGTRGQPQHF.

CDR3 sequence reads: CASNRQGNTEAFF. The CDR3 bases are TGTGCCAGCAATAGACAGGGGAACACTGAAGCTTTCTTT. V and J are TRBV3-1 and TRBJ1-1; 7 bases are a match to TRBD1. The germline CDR1 and CDR2 sequences are LGHDT and YNNKEL (reference sequence). J gave up 1 base and V 7 bases, and 3 bases lay outside the gene matches. This CDR3 comprises 13 residues.

This clonotype was recorded many times. The V gene is TRBV20-1, the J gene TRBJ2-1, with 10 bases that match TRBD1. Germline assignment: CDR1 DFQATT and CDR2 SNEGSKA (reference sequence). V dropped 5 bases and J dropped 6; count of bases not matched to a gene: 4. The CDR3 contains 13 residues. This chain's CDR3 is CSAFRDRGNEQFF. CDR3 sequence (DNA): TGCAGTGCTTTCCGGGACAGGGGCAATGAGCAGTTCTTC.

This clonotype was detected many times. J is TRBJ2-1 and V is TRBV12-3 or TRBV12-4, with a possible D match to TRBD1 (6 bases). V shed 6 bases and J shed 3 bases, with 15 bases lying between them. This CDR3 is 15 amino acids long. CDR3 sequence: CASRPTGHIYNEQFF. The DNA of the CDR3 is TGTGCCAGCAGACCTACAGGGCACATCTACAATGAGCAGTTCTTC.

This clonotype showed up many times. This sequence joins TRBV11-2 and TRBJ2-7, with D possibly TRBD1 on 5 matching bases. CDR3 length: 14 amino acids. The V gene's germline CDR1 is SGHAT and CDR2 FQNNGV. Trimming took off 1 base at V and 2 bases at J, with 9 bases between the two ends. The DNA for the CDR3 is TGTGCCAGCAGCTTAGCGCAGGGCCCCTACGAGCAGTACTTC. It yields the protein CASSLAQGPYEQYF.

This clonotype was counted ten times or more. A much larger clone sits a single nucleotide away, making a read error possible. The rearrangement uses TRBV20-1 and TRBJ2-1, with D possibly TRBD2 on 6 matching bases. Trimming took off 0 bases at V and 7 bases at J, with 22 bases between the two ends. The V gene's germline CDR1 is DFQATT and CDR2 SNEGSKA (reference sequence). The CDR3 is 17 residues long. The CDR3 bases are TGCAGTGCTAGAGATTTAAAAGTAGCGGCGCATTTAAATGAGCAGTTCTTC. Its translation: CSARDLKVAAHLNEQFF.

Turning to this clonotype: A clone one base away is much larger, so this may be a read error. The final CDR3 position lacks the conserved phenylalanine or tryptophan, pointing to a likely read error. This chain connects TRBV20-1 to TRBJ1-1; D not certain. This CDR3 spans 10 amino acids. V was cut by 0 bases and J by 7 bases, with 3 bases left in between. CDR1 is DFQATT, CDR2 SNEGSKA, per germline (reference sequence). In DNA, the CDR3 is TGCAGTGCTAGAGACGGTGAAGCTTTCTCT. Translating gives CSARDGEAFS.

The chain uses TRBV7-9 and TRBJ2-7; the D gene is possibly TRBD1 (6 bases). V was trimmed by 5 bases and J by 2 bases, leaving 10 bases between them. The CDR3 sequence is 13 residues long. Per germline, CDR1 SEHNR and CDR2 FQNEAQ (reference sequence). The CDR3 reads CASSRTETYEQYF. As DNA, the CDR3 is TGTGCCAGCAGCCGGACAGAGACCTACGAGCAGTACTTC.

At least ten counts were recorded for this clonotype. The chain uses TRBV24-1 and TRBJ2-5, with D hard to call. CDR1 and CDR2 (germline): KGHDR, SFDVKD. V shed 5 bases and J shed 2 bases, with 8 bases lying between them. This CDR3 spans 13 amino acids. CDR3 protein: CATSASLQETQYF. The CDR3 nucleotides read TGTGCCACCAGTGCGTCCCTTCAAGAGACCCAGTACTTC.

This clonotype has ten or more counts. The gene calls are TRBV6-2 or TRBV6-3 and TRBJ1-1; no clear D. The CDR3 loop spans 17 amino acids. The germline CDR1 and CDR2 sequences are MNHEY and SVGEGT. Trimming took off 2 bases at V and 0 bases at J, with 16 bases between the two ends. The CDR3 DNA is TGTGCCAGCAGTTACCATGTTCTGGCAGGAATGAACACTGAAGCTTTCTTT. Residues: CASSYHVLAGMNTEAFF.

In this sample, this clonotype turned up many times. The chain is built from TRBV30 and TRBJ1-1, with D tentatively TRBD1 (6 bases). The length of the CDR3 is 13 residues. CDR1 GTSNPN and CDR2 SVGIG come from the germline V gene (reference sequence). With 4 bases removed from V and 2 bases from J, the gap between germline ends came to 11 bases. The CDR3 coding sequence is TGTGCCTGGATCCCACAGGGTAACACTGAAGCTTTCTTT. Protein product: CAWIPQGNTEAFF.

The chain employs TRBV19 and TRBJ2-7; 9 bases are shared with TRBD2. There are 15 residues in the CDR3. Trimming cost V 7 bases and J 1 base; bases outside gene matches: 8. Germline V lookup: CDR1 LNHDA, CDR2 SQIVND (reference sequence). CDR3 DNA sequence: TGTGCCAGTAAGGATAGCGGGAGCGGATCCTACGAGCAGTACTTC. Translating gives CASKDSGSGSYEQYF.

This clonotype is a singleton in its sample. The V gene is TRBV20-1, the J gene TRBJ2-1; D not resolved. The germline CDR1 and CDR2 sequences are DFQATT and SNEGSKA (reference sequence). The CDR3 length is 13 residues. Between the trimmed V and J ends, which lost 8 bases and 0 bases, there was a span of 11 bases. The CDR3 spells CSTLTSSYNEQFF. Written as DNA, the CDR3 is TGCAGTACACTAACCAGCTCCTACAATGAGCAGTTCTTC.

This clonotype was seen at least ten times. CDR3 DNA sequence: TGTGCCAGCAGTGAAGAGACAGGGGGACCTGAGGAGCTGTTTTTT. The encoded protein is CASSEETGGPEELFF. The rearrangement joins TRBV6-1 to TRBJ2-2; TRBD1 matches at 9 bases. Per the germline V gene, CDR1 is MNHNS and CDR2 is SASEGT. V was clipped by 1 base and J by 10 bases; unmatched bases: 7. The CDR3 runs to 15 residues.

The rearrangement links TRBV4-3 to TRBJ2-2; D is possibly TRBD1 (5 bases). Germline assignment: CDR1 LGHNA and CDR2 YSLEER. V was cut by 1 base and J by 6 bases, with 12 bases left in between. The CDR3 extends over 15 amino acids. The CDR3 loop reads CASSQVVRVAGELFF. As DNA, the CDR3 is TGCGCCAGCAGCCAAGTAGTCAGGGTGGCCGGGGAGCTGTTTTTT.

This clonotype was detected ten times or more. The rearrangement joins TRBV2 to TRBJ2-5, with D unclear. The CDR3 covers 9 residues. Germline CDR1 SNHLY, CDR2 FYNNEI. V was clipped by 8 bases and J by 5 bases, with 3 bases between them. The CDR3 loop reads CASGETQYF. Written as DNA, the CDR3 is TGTGCCAGCGGGGAGACCCAGTACTTC.

Judged by abundance, this clonotype is medium-sized. This chain uses TRBV7-2 with TRBJ1-2, with 10 bases aligning to TRBD1. From germline, CDR1 is SGHTA and CDR2 FQGNSA. CDR3 length equals 14 residues. V was pared by 5 bases and J by 3 bases, with 3 bases of the junction left unmatched. CDR3 DNA sequence: TGTGCCAGCAGCCGGACAGGGGGAGACTATGGCTACACCTTC. Encoded protein: CASSRTGGDYGYTF. Filled out from reference TRBV7-2 and TRBJ1-2, the complete variable domain reads GAGVSQSPSNKVTEKGKDVELRCDPISGHTALYWYRQSLGQGLEFLIYFQGNSAPDKSGLPSDRFSAERTGGSVSTLTIQRTQQEDSAVYLCASSRTGGDYGYTFGSGTRLTVV.